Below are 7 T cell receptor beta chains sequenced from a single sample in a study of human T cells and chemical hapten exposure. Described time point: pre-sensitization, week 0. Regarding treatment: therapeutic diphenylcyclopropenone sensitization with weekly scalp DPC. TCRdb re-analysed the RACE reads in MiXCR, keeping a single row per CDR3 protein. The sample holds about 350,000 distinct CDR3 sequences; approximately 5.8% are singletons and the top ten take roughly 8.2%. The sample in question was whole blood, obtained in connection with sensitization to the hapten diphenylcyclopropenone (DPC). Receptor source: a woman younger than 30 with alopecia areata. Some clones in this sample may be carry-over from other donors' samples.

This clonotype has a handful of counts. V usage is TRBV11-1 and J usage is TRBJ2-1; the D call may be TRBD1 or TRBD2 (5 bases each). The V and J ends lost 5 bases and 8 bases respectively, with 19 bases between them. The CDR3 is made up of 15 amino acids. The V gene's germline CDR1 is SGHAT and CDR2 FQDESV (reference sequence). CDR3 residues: CASSQPGTYGDEQFF. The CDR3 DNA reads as TGTGCCAGCAGCCAGCCCGGGACCTACGGGGATGAGCAGTTCTTC.

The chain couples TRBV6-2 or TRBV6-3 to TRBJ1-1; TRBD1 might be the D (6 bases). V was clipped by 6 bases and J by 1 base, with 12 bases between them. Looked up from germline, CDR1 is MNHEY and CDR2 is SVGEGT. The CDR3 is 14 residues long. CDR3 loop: CASRGASKNTEAFF. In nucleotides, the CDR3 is TGTGCCAGCAGGGGGGCCAGCAAGAACACTGAAGCTTTCTTT.

The CDR3 is CSAGRVQPQHF. In DNA form, the CDR3 reads TGCAGTGCTGGAAGGGTGCAGCCCCAGCATTTT. The V call is TRBV20-1, the J call TRBJ1-5; no reliable D call. The CDR3 has 11 amino acids. The V gene's germline CDR1 is DFQATT and CDR2 SNEGSKA (reference sequence). V lost 5 bases and J 7 bases, leaving 9 bases between the germline ends.

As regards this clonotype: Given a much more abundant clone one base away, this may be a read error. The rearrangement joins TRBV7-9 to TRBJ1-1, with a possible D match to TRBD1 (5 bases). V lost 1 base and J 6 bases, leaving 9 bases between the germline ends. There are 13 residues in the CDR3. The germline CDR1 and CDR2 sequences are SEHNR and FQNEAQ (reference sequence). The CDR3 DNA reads TGTGCCAGCAGCTTAGTATACAGGTCTGAAGCTTTCTTT. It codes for CASSLVYRSEAFF.

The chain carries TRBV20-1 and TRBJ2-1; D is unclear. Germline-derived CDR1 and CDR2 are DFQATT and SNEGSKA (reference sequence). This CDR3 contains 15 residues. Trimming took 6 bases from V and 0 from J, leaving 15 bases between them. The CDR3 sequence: CSARGWRSSYNEQFF. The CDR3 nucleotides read TGCAGTGCCCGCGGCTGGAGAAGCTCCTACAATGAGCAGTTCTTC.

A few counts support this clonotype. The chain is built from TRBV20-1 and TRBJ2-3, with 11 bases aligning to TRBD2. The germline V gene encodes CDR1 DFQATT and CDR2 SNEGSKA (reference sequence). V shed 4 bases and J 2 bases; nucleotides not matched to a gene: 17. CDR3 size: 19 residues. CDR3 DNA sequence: TGCAGTGCTAAGCCGCCACTAGCGGGGGTCCCTGTTACCACAGATACGCAGTATTTT. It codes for CSAKPPLAGVPVTTDTQYF.

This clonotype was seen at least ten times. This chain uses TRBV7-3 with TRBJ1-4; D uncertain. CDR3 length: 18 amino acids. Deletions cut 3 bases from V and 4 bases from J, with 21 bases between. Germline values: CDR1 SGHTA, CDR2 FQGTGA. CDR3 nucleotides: TGTGCCAGCAGCTTGGACTCGAAATCTGCGCGGATTAATGAAAAACTGTTTTTT. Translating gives CASSLDSKSARINEKLFF. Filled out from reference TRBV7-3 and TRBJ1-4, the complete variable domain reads GAGVSQTPSNKVTEKGKYVELRCDPISGHTALYWYRQSLGQGPEFLIYFQGTGAADDSGLPNDRFFAVRPEGSVSTLKIQRTERGDSAVYLCASSLDSKSARINEKLFFGSGTQLSVL.